The sequence of this T cell receptor beta chain was determined in a study of blood T cell repertoires in COVID-19. Turning to the study itself: Before being deemed recovered, Cohort 3 donors had two negative PCRs, clearance, or symptom resolution. PBMCs, B-cell-depleted T cells, or T cells provided the cDNA or gDNA that made up the material.

The CDR3 runs to 14 residues. V lost 0 bases to trimming and J lost 4 bases, with 9 bases between them. CDR1 and CDR2 (germline): SGHAT, FQNNGV. Profiled with immunoSEQ multiplex PCR; TCRdb holds only in-frame clones, not every one. Among some 330,000 clones, about 89% were seen once, and the ten largest hold approximately 1.9%. Participants came from about 23 US areas, aged about 18 to 100 years. The specimen sequenced was PBMCs or T cells enriched from blood (not recorded which). The clonotype comes from a man between 40 and 49 years old in a cohort exposed to, infected with or recovered from COVID-19 (not recorded which). The chain couples TRBV11-2 to TRBJ1-2; D is uncertain. The CDR3 region is CASSLEPTIYGYTF. The CDR3 DNA reads TGTGCCAGCAGCTTAGAGCCAACTATCTATGGCTACACCTTC. The variable domain in full, completed from reference TRBV11-2 and TRBJ1-2, reads EAGVAQSPRYKIIEKRQSVAFWCNPISGHATLYWYQQILGQGPKLLIQFQNNGVVDDSQLPKDRFSAERLKGVDSTLKIQPAKLEDSAVYLCASSLEPTIYGYTFGSGTRLTVV.